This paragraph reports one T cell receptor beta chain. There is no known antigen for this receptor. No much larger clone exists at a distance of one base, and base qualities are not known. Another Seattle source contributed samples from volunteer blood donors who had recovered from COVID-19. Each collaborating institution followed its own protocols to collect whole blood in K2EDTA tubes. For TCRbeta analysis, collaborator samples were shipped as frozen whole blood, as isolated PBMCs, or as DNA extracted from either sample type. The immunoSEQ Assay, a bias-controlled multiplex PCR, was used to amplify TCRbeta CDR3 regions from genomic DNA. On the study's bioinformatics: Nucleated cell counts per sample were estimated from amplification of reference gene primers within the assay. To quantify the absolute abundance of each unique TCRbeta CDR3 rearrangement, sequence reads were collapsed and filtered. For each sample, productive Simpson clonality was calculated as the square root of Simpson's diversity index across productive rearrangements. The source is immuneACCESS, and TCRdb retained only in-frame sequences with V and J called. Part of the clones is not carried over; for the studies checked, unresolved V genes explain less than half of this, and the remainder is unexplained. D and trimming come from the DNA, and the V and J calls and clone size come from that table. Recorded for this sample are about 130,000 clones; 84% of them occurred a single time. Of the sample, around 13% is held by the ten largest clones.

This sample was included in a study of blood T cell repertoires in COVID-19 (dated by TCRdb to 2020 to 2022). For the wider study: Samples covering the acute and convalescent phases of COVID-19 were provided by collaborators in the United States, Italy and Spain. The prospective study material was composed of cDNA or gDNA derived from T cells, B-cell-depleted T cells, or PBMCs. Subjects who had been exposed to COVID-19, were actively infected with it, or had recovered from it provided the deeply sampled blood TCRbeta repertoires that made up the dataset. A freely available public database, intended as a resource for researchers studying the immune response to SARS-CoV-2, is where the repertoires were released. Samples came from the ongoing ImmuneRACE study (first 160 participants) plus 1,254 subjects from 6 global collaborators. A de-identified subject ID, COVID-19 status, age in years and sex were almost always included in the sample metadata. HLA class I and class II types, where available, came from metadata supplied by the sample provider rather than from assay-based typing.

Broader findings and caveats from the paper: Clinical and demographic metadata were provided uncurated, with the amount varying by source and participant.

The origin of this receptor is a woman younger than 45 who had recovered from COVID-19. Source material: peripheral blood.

DNA sequence: TGTGCCAGCAGCTCCGGGACTAGCGGGAGTTTTGAGCAGTTCTTC. The translation is CASSSGTSGSFEQFF. The rearranged chain carries TRBV14 and TRBJ2-1; 14 nucleotides in the junction match TRBD2. V trim: 5 bases; J trim: 9 bases; unmatched bases: 6. CDR3 length: 15 amino acids, cysteine to phenylalanine. Just the 45-base CDR3 DNA is kept, in frame starting at base 1. The germline V gene supplies CDR1 SGHDN and CDR2 FVKESK.